This T cell receptor (beta chain) was identified in a study of beta chain features in type 1 diabetes. There are 15 residues in the CDR3. Germline CDR1 SGHTA, CDR2 FQGNSA. J gave up 5 bases and V 2 bases, and 5 bases lay outside the gene matches. The authors reverse transcribed all of the isolated RNA, so sequencing captured expressed TCRB transcripts. TCRdb's copy holds only in-frame clones and misses some; the assay was immunoSEQ multiplex PCR. The sample lists some 60,000 clones, roughly 60% seen once, with about 2.2% in the top ten. Sequencing was performed on Tregs from blood. The TCR originated in a woman between 18 and 29 years old in good health. The V gene is TRBV7-2, the J gene TRBJ1-2, with TRBD1 identical over 10 bases. The CDR3 loop reads CASSLPGQGIYGYTF. CDR3 sequence (DNA): TGTGCCAGCAGCTTACCGGGACAGGGGATTTATGGCTACACCTTC.